These 15 T cell receptor beta chains were all obtained from the same sample, sequenced in a study of T-cell reconstitution after alpha-beta-depleted transplantation in children. Preparing the TCRbeta library involved the use of unique molecular identifiers. TCRdb called the PCR reads again in MiXCR, with one record for every CDR3 protein. The table shows 350,000 to 400,000 distinct CDR3 sequences, with about an eighth occurring only once. Material: PBMCs, obtained from the stem cell graft. The receptors were gathered from a human donor who donated a stem cell graft to a child with Fanconi anemia.

This clonotype was counted at least ten times. The genes are TRBV29-1 and TRBJ2-1, with no clear D. The CDR3 spans 16 residues. In germline, CDR1 is SQVTM, CDR2 ANQGSEA. Between the trimmed V and J ends, which lost 4 bases and 1 base, there was a span of 17 bases. The CDR3 nucleotides are TGCAGCGTTGTAGGGCTCCCGTTTGAGTCCTACAATGAGCAGTTCTTC. Amino acids: CSVVGLPFESYNEQFF.

Only a few counts were recorded for this clonotype. This rearrangement joins TRBV5-5 to TRBJ1-5; no clear D gene. Germline V gene data show CDR1 as SGHKS and CDR2 as YYEKEE (reference sequence). Deletions cut 4 bases from V and 7 bases from J, with 21 bases between. The CDR3 loop spans 16 amino acids. CDR3 coding DNA: TGTGCCAGCAGCGTCCTTCCGCTTCCTGGACGACAGCCCCAGCATTTT. This gives the protein CASSVLPLPGRQPQHF.

A remark on this clonotype: A read error may account for a junction end that differs from germline. The chain employs TRBV4-2 and TRBJ2-6, with D perhaps assigned TRBD1 or TRBD2 (6 bases each). CDR1 and CDR2 from the germline V gene are LGHNA and YNFKEQ. The CDR3 sequence is 12 residues long. CDR3 bases: TGTGCCAGCAGCCAAGACGGGGGCCCTCGGGGTTTC. Translating gives CASSQDGGPRGF.

This clonotype was found many times. The gene calls are TRBV5-6 and TRBJ2-1, with TRBD2 matching over 7 bases. With 3 bases clipped from V and 7 bases from J, the junction kept 7 bases outside the gene matches. CDR3 size: 14 residues. Germline assignment: CDR1 SGHDT and CDR2 YYEEEE. In DNA, the CDR3 is TGTGCCAGCAGCTGGGGGACCGGGAGGAATGAGCAGTTCTTC. Translating gives CASSWGTGRNEQFF.

A single count supports this clonotype. The conserved final phenylalanine or tryptophan is absent from the CDR3, which likely points to a read error. The chain uses TRBV20-1 and TRBJ1-1; 10 bases match TRBD1. CDR1 DFQATT and CDR2 SNEGSKA come from the germline V gene (reference sequence). V lost 5 bases and J lost 4; bases outside the gene matches: 16. CDR3 length equals 17 residues. CDR3 loop: CSAPGDRDRGFGTEAFY. CDR3 nucleotide sequence: TGCAGTGCTCCGGGGGATCGGGACAGGGGTTTCGGCACTGAAGCTTTCTAT.

This clonotype was recorded a few times. This chain links TRBV7-2 with TRBJ2-2, with 9 bases lining up with TRBD1. Trimming took 3 bases from V and 6 from J; bases not matched to a gene: 2. The CDR3 has 14 residues. Germline lookup yields CDR1 SGHTA and CDR2 FQGNSA. The CDR3 sequence: CASSFTGGPGELFF. The CDR3, as DNA: TGTGCCAGCAGCTTCACAGGGGGCCCCGGGGAGCTGTTTTTT. The variable domain in full, with the rest retrieved from reference TRBV7-2 and TRBJ2-2, is GAGVSQSPSNKVTEKGKDVELRCDPISGHTALYWYRQSLGQGLEFLIYFQGNSAPDKSGLPSDRFSAERTGGSVSTLTIQRTQQEDSAVYLCASSFTGGPGELFFGEGSRLTVL.

V gene TRBV5-1 combines with J gene TRBJ2-2; either TRBD1 or TRBD2 may fit D (5 bases each). The V and J ends lost 2 bases and 4 bases respectively, with 12 bases between them. Germline CDR1 reads SGHRS; CDR2 reads YFSETQ. The CDR3 has 15 amino acids. The CDR3, as DNA: TGCGCCAGCAGCTTAGGGGCAGGGACCACCGGGGAGCTGTTTTTT. It specifies CASSLGAGTTGELFF.

J is TRBJ1-1 and V is TRBV10-3; TRBD1 matches 12 bases. CDR3 length equals 17 residues. Germline CDR1 is ENHRY and CDR2 is SYGVKD. The V gene end was trimmed by 2 bases and the J gene end by 6 bases; junction bases not matched to a gene: 10. The CDR3 sequence is CAISEGTGGERSSEAFF. The CDR3, as DNA: TGTGCCATCAGTGAGGGGACAGGGGGCGAACGGTCCTCTGAAGCTTTCTTT.

This clonotype was counted only a few times. The chain is built from TRBV29-1 and TRBJ1-1; no firm D call. The CDR3 length is 11 residues. Germline CDR1 SQVTM, CDR2 ANQGSEA. V lost 7 bases, J lost 5 bases, and 11 bases lay in between. The CDR3 DNA sequence: TGCAGCGCCATGACCGTAACTGAAGCTTTCTTT. This encodes CSAMTVTEAFF.

In its sample, this clonotype was seen a few times. The V call is TRBV3-1, the J call TRBJ2-5, with D possibly TRBD1 on 6 matching bases. V dropped 4 bases and J dropped 7 bases, with 13 bases sitting between them. This CDR3 contains 13 residues. Germline CDR1 reads LGHDT; CDR2 reads YNNKEL (reference sequence). In DNA, the CDR3 is TGTGCCAGCAGCCCGGACAGATCGAGGACCCAGTACTTC. Translation: CASSPDRSRTQYF.

This clonotype was recorded at least ten times. This chain links TRBV4-1 with TRBJ2-1; D possibly uses TRBD1 or TRBD2 (5 bases each). Germline CDR1 and CDR2: MGHRA and YSYEKL. The CDR3 runs to 15 residues. Trimming left V 0 bases short and J 4 bases short, with 10 bases between. The CDR3 DNA reads TGCGCCAGCAGCCAAGAACGGGACGGATACAATGAGCAGTTCTTC. It specifies CASSQERDGYNEQFF.

This clonotype was detected only a few times. The chain combines TRBV4-3 with TRBJ1-1; D unresolved. The ends were cut back, 1 base at V and 4 bases at J, with 13 bases in the middle. CDR1 and CDR2 (germline): LGHNA, YSLEER. This CDR3 is built from 15 residues. CDR3 sequence reads: CASSQVAGSSTEAFF. In DNA, the CDR3 is TGCGCCAGCAGCCAAGTGGCCGGATCGAGCACTGAAGCTTTCTTT.

This clonotype was seen a few times. This chain links TRBV5-1 with TRBJ1-5; no clear D. This CDR3 region has 15 residues. V lost 0 bases and J 7 bases, leaving 14 bases between the germline ends. Germline-derived CDR1 and CDR2 are SGHRS and YFSETQ. The CDR3 spells CASSLDPGVEQPQHF. The CDR3 DNA reads TGCGCCAGCAGCTTGGATCCTGGTGTAGAGCAGCCCCAGCATTTT.

This clonotype appeared once. The chain joins TRBV29-1 to TRBJ2-1; 8 positions match TRBD2. V was pared by 7 bases and J by 8 bases, with 4 bases of the junction left unmatched. CDR3 length: 11 amino acids. CDR1 SQVTM and CDR2 ANQGSEA come from the germline V gene. This CDR3 reads CSGRGGDEQFF. The CDR3 DNA reads TGCAGCGGACGGGGGGGGGATGAGCAGTTCTTC.

The genes are TRBV20-1 and TRBJ1-4; the match to TRBD1 covers 7 bases. Per the germline V gene, CDR1 is DFQATT and CDR2 is SNEGSKA (reference sequence). Unmatched junction bases numbered 17, after V lost 5 bases and J lost 2 bases. CDR3 size: 18 residues. DNA for the CDR3: TGCAGTGCTCTACGACAGGGTAGAGGGGGAGGGACTAATGAAAAACTGTTTTTT. This sequence encodes CSALRQGRGGGTNEKLFF.